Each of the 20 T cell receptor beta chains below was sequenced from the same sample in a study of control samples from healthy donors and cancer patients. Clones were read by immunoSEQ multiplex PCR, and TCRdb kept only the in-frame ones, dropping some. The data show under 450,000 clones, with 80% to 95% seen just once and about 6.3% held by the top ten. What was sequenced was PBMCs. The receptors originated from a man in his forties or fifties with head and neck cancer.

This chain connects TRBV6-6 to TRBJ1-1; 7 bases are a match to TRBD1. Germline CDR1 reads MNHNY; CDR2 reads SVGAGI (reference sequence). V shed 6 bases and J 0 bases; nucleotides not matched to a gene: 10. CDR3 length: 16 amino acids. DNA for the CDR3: TGTGCCAGCAGCCTTCGGGACAGATTCATGAACACTGAAGCTTTCTTT. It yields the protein CASSLRDRFMNTEAFF.

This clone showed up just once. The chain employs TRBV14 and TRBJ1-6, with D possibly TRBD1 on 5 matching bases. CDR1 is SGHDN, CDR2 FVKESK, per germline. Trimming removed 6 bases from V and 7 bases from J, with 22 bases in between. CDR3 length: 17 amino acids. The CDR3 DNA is TGTGCCAGCAGGGGACTAAGGCGAGCGTCGGGAAATTCACCCCTCCACTTT. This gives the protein CASRGLRRASGNSPLHF.

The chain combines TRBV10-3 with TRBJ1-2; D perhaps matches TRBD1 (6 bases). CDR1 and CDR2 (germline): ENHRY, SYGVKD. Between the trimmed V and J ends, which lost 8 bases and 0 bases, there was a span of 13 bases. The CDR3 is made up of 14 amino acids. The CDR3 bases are TGTGCCATCGCCCCCGGGGGCACTAACTATGGCTACACCTTC. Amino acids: CAIAPGGTNYGYTF.

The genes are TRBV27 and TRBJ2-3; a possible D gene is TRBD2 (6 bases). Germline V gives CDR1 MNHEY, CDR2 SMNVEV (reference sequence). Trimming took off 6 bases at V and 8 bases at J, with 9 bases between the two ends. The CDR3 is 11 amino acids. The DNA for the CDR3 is TGTGCCAGCAGGTCCGGGGGTACGCAGTATTTT. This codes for CASRSGGTQYF.

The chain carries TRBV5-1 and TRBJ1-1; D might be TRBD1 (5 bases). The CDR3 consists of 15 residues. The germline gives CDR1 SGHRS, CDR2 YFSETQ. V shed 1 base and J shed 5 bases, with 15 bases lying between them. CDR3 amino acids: CASSLMGSGQTEAFF. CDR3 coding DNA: TGCGCCAGCAGCTTGATGGGGTCGGGGCAGACTGAAGCTTTCTTT. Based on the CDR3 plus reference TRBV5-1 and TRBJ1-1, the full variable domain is KAGVTQTPRYLIKTRGQQVTLSCSPISGHRSVSWYQQTPGQGLQFLFEYFSETQRNKGNFPGRFSGRQFSNSRSEMNVSTLELGDSALYLCASSLMGSGQTEAFFGQGTRLTVV.

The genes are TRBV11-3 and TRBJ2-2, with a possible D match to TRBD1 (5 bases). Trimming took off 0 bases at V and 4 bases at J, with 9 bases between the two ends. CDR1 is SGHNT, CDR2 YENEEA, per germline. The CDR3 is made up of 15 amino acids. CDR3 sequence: CASSLEGASTGELFF. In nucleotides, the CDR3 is TGTGCCAGCAGCTTAGAAGGGGCCAGCACCGGGGAGCTGTTTTTT.

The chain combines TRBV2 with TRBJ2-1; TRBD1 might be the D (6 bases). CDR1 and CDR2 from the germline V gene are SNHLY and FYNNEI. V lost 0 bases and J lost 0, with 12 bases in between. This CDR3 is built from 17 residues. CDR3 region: CASSEAWGRGSYNEQFF. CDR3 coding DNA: TGTGCCAGCAGTGAAGCGTGGGGGCGAGGCTCCTACAATGAGCAGTTCTTC.

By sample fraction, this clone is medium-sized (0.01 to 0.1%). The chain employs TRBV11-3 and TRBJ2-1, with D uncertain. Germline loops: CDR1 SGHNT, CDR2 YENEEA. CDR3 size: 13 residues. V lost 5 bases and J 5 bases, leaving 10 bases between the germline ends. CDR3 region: CASSPWADNEQFF. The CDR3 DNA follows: TGTGCCAGCAGCCCTTGGGCTGACAATGAGCAGTTCTTC.

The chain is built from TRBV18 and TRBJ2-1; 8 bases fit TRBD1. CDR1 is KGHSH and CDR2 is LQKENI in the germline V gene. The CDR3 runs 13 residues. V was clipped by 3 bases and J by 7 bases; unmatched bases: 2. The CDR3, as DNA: TGTGCCAGCTCACCGGACAGGGTGAATGAGCAGTTCTTC. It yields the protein CASSPDRVNEQFF.

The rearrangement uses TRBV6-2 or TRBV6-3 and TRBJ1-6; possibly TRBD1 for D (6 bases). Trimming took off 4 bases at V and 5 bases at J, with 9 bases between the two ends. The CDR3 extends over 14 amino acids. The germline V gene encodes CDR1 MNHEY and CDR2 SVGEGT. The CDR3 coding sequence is TGTGCCAGCAGTTTACAGGGAGATAATTCACCCCTCCACTTT. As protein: CASSLQGDNSPLHF.

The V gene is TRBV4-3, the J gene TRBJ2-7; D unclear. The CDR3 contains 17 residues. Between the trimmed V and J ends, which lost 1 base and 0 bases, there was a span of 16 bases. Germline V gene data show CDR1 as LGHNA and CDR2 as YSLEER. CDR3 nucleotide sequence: TGCGCCAGCAGCCAAGGGACCACAGTCACCCTCTCCTACGAGCAGTACTTC. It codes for CASSQGTTVTLSYEQYF.

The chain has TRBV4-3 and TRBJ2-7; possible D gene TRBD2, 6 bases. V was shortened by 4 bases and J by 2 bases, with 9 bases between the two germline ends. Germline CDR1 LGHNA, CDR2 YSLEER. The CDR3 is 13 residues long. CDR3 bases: TGCGCCAGCAGCCTTAGCGGTCCCTACGAGCAGTACTTC. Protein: CASSLSGPYEQYF.

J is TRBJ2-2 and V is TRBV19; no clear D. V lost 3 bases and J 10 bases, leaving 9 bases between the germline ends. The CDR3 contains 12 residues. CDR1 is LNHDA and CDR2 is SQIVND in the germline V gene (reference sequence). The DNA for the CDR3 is TGTGCCAGTAGTATGAGAATGACGGAGCTGTTTTTT. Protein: CASSMRMTELFF.

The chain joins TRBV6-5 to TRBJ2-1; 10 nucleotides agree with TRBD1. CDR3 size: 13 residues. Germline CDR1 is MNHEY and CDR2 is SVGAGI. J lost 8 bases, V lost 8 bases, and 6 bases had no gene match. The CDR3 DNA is TGTGCCAGCGCCGGGACAGGGGATTATGAGCAGTTCTTC. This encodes CASAGTGDYEQFF.

The DNA of the CDR3 is TGTGCCAGCAAGGGCGGCGCGCGAAATACGCAGTATTTT. This sequence encodes CASKGGARNTQYF. The chain links TRBV28 to TRBJ2-3; the D is unclear. Trimming cost V 7 bases and J 7 bases, with 15 bases left between them. Germline V lookup: CDR1 MDHEN, CDR2 SYDVKM. This CDR3 spans 13 amino acids.

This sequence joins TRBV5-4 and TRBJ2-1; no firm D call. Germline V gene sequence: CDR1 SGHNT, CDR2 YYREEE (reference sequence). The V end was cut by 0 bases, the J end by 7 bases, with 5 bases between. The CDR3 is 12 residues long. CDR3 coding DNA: TGTGCCAGCAGCTTGGCAGCGAATGAGCAGTTCTTC. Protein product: CASSLAANEQFF. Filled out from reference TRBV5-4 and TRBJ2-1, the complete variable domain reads ETGVTQSPTHLIKTRGQQVTLRCSSQSGHNTVSWYQQALGQGPQFIFQYYREEENGRGNFPPRFSGLQFPNYSSELNVNALELDDSALYLCASSLAANEQFFGPGTRLTVL.

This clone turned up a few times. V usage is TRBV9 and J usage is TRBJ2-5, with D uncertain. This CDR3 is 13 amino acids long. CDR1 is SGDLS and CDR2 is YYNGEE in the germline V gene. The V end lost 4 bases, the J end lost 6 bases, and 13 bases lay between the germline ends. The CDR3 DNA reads TGTGCCAGCAGCCTCCCCGGTGGGCAGACCCAGTACTTC. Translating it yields CASSLPGGQTQYF.

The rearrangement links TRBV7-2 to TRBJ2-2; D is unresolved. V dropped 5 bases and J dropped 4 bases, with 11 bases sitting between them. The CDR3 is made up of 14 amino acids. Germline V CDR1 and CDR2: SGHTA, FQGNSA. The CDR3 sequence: CASSLTRSTGELFF. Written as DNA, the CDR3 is TGTGCCAGCAGCCTGACAAGATCCACCGGGGAGCTGTTTTTT.

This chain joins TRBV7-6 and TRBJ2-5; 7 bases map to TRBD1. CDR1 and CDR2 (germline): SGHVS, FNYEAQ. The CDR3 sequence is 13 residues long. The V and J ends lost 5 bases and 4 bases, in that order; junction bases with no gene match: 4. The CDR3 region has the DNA TGTGCCAGCAGCCCGGACAGGCGAGAGACCCAGTACTTC. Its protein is CASSPDRRETQYF. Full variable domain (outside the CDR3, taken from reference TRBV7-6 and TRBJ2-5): GAGVSQSPRYKVTKRGQDVALRCDPISGHVSLYWYRQALGQGPEFLTYFNYEAQQDKSGLPNDRFSAERPEGSISTLTIQRTEQRDSAMYRCASSPDRRETQYFGPGTRLLVL.

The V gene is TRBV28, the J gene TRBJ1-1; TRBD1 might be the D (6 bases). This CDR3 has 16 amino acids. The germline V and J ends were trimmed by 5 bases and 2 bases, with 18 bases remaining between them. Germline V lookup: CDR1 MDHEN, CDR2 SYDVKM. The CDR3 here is CASSLGATGRNTEAFF. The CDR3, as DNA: TGTGCCAGCAGTCTAGGAGCTACAGGGAGAAACACTGAAGCTTTCTTT.